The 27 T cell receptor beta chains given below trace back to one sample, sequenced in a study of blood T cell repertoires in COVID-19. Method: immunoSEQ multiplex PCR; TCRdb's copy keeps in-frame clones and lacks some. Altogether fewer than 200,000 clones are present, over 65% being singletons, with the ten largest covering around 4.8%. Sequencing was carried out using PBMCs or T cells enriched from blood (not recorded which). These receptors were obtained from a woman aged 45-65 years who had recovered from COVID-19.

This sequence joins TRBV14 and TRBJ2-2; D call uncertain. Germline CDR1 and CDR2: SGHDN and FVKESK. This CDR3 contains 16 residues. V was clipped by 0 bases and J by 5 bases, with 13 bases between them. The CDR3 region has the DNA TGTGCCAGCAGCCAAGATGCGAGACATTCAACCGGGGAGCTGTTTTTT. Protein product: CASSQDARHSTGELFF.

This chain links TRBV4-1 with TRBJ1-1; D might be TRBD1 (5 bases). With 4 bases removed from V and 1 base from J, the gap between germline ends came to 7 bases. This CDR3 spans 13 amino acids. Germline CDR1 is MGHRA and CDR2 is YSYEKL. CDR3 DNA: TGCGCCAGCAGCCTTGGACAGAACACTGAAGCTTTCTTT. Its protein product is CASSLGQNTEAFF.

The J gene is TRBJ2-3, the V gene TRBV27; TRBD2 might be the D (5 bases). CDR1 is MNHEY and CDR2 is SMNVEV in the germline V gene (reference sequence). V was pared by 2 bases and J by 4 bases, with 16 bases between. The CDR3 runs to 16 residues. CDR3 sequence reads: CASSLNGLVRADTQYF. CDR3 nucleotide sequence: TGTGCCAGCAGTTTAAACGGACTGGTGAGGGCAGATACGCAGTATTTT.

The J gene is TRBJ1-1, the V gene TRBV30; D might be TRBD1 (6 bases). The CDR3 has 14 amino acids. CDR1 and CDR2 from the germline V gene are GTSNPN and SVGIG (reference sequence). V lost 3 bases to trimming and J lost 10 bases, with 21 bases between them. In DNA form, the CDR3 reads TGTGCCTGGAGCCTTGACAGGACGGTTTCTCGAGCTTTCTTT. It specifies CAWSLDRTVSRAFF.

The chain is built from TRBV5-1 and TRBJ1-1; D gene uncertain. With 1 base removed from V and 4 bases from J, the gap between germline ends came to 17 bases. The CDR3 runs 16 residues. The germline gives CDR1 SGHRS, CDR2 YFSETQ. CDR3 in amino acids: CASSLSQDSAGTEAFF. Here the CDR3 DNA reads TGCGCCAGCAGCTTGAGCCAGGACTCAGCGGGCACTGAAGCTTTCTTT.

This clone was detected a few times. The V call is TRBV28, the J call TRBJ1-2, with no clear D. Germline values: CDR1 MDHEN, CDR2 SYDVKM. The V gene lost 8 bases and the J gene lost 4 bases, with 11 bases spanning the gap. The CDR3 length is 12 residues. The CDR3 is CASGGGPYGYTF. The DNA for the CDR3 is TGTGCCAGCGGTGGCGGGCCCTATGGCTACACCTTC.

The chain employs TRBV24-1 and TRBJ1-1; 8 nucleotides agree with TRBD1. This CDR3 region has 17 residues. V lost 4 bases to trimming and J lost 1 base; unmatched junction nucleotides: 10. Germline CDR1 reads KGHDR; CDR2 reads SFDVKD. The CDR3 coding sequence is TGTGCCACCAGTGAGACAGGGGTAGGGGGTAGGAACACTGAAGCTTTCTTT. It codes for CATSETGVGGRNTEAFF.

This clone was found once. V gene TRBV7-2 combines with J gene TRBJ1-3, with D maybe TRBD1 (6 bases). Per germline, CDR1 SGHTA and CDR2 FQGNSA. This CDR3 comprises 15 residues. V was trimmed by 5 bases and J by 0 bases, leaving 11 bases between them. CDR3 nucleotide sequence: TGTGCCAGCAGCCACGACAGGAGCTCTGGAAACACCATATATTTT. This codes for CASSHDRSSGNTIYF.

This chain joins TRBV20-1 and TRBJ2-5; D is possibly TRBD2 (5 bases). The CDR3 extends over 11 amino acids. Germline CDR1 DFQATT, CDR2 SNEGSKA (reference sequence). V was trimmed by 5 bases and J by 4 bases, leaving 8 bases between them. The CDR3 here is CSAPDLETQYF. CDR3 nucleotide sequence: TGCAGTGCTCCGGACTTAGAGACCCAGTACTTC.

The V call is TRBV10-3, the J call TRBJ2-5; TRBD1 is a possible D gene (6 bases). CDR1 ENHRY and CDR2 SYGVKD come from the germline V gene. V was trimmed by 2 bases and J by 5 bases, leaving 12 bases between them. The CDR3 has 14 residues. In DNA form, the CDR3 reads TGTGCCATCAGTGAGCTACAGGGAGATGAGACCCAGTACTTC. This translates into CAISELQGDETQYF.

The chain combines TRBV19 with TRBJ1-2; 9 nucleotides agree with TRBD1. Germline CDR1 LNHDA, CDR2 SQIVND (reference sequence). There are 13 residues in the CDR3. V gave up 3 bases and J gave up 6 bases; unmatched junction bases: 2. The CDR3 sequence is CASSIGTGNGYTF. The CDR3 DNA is TGTGCCAGTAGTATCGGGACAGGGAATGGCTACACCTTC. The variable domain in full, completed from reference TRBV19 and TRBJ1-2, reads DGGITQSPKYLFRKEGQNVTLSCEQNLNHDAMYWYRQDPGQGLRLIYYSQIVNDFQKGDIAEGYSVSREKKESFPLTVTSAQKNPTAFYLCASSIGTGNGYTFGSGTRLTVV.

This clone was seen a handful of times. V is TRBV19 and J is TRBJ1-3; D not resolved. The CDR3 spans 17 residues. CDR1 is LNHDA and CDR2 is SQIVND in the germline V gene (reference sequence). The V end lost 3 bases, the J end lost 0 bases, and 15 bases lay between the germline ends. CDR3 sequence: CASSMYRGTYSGNTIYF. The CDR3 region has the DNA TGTGCCAGTAGTATGTACCGGGGAACTTACTCTGGAAACACCATATATTTT.

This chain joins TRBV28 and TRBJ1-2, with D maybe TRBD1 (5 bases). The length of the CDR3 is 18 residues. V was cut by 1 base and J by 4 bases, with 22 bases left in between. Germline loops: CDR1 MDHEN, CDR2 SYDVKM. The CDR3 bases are TGTGCCAGCAGTTTATTTTCGGTGAGGACGGGGGTTTCCTATGGCTACACCTTC. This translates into CASSLFSVRTGVSYGYTF.

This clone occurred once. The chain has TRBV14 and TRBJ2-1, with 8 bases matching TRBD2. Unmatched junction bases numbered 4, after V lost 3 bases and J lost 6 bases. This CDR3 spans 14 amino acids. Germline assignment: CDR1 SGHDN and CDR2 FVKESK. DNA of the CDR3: TGTGCCAGCAGCCATCCTAGCGGGTTCAATGAGCAGTTCTTC. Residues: CASSHPSGFNEQFF. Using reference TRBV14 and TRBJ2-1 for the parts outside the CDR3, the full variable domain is EAGVTQFPSHSVIEKGQTVTLRCDPISGHDNLYWYRRVMGKEIKFLLHFVKESKQDESGMPNNRFLAERTGGTYSTLKVQPAELEDSGVYFCASSHPSGFNEQFFGPGTRLTVL.

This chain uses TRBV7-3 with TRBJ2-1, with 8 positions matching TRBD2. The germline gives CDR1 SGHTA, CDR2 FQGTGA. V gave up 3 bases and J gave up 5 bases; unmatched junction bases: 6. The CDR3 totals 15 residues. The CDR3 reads CASSLWTSSNNEQFF. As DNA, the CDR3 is TGTGCCAGCAGCTTGTGGACTAGCAGCAACAATGAGCAGTTCTTC.

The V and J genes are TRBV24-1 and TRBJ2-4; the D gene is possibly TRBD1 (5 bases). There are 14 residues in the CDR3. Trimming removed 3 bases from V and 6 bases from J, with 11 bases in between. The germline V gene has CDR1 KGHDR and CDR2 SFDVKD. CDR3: CATSDGAGANIQYF. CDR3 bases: TGTGCCACCAGTGATGGGGCAGGAGCAAACATTCAGTACTTC.

In DNA form, the CDR3 reads TGCGCCAGCAGCCAGGACAGCGTCTATGGCTACACCTTC. It codes for CASSQDSVYGYTF. The chain links TRBV4-3 to TRBJ1-2; tentatively, D is TRBD1 (6 bases). The V end lost 3 bases, the J end lost 4 bases, and 9 bases lay between the germline ends. The CDR3 is 13 amino acids. CDR1 and CDR2 from the germline V gene are LGHNA and YSLEER.

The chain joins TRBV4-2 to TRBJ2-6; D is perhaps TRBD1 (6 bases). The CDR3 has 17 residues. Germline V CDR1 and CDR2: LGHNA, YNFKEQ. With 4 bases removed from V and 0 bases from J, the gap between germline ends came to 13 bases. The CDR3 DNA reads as TGTGCCAGCAGCCCGACACAGGGACCCTCTGGGGCCAACGTCCTGACTTTC. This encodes CASSPTQGPSGANVLTF.

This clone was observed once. The CDR3 loop reads CAPPGDEQYV. The CDR3 DNA reads TGTGCCCCCCCCGGGGACGAGCAGTACGTC. The chain uses TRBV11-2 and TRBJ2-7; weak D call: TRBD2 (5 bases). The germline V and J ends were trimmed by 11 bases and 5 bases, with 10 bases remaining between them. This CDR3 comprises 10 residues. CDR1 and CDR2 (germline): SGHAT, FQNNGV.

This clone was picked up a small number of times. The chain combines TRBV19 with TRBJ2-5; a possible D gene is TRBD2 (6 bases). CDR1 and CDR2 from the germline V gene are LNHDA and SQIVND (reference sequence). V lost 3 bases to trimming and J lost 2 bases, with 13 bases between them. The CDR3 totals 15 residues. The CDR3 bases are TGTGCCAGTAGTATTCGTACGGCGGGGCAAGAGACCCAGTACTTC. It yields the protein CASSIRTAGQETQYF.

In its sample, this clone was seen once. The CDR3 loop is CAISESGQGNQPQHF. DNA for the CDR3: TGTGCCATCAGTGAGTCCGGACAGGGCAATCAGCCCCAGCATTTT. The chain joins TRBV10-3 to TRBJ1-5, with 7 bases fitting TRBD1. J was trimmed by 2 bases and V by 0 bases; bases with no gene match: 1. Per the germline V gene, CDR1 is ENHRY and CDR2 is SYGVKD. The CDR3 sequence is 15 residues long.

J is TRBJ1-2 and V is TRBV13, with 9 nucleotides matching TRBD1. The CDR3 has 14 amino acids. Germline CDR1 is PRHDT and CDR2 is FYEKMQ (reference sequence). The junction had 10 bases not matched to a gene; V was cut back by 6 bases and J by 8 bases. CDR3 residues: CASRFTGGAWGYTF. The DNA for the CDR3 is TGTGCCAGCAGATTCACAGGGGGCGCGTGGGGCTACACCTTC. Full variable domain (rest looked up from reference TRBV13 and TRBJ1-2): AAGVIQSPRHLIKEKRETATLKCYPIPRHDTVYWYQQGPGQDPQFLISFYEKMQSDKGSIPDRFSAQQFSDYHSELNMSSLELGDSALYFCASRFTGGAWGYTFGSGTRLTVV.

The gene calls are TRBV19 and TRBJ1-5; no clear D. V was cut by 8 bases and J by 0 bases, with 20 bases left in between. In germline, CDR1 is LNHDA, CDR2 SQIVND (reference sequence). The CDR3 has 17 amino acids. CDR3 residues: CASAPGSLISSNQPQHF. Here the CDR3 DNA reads TGTGCCAGTGCCCCGGGATCCCTCATCAGTAGCAATCAGCCCCAGCATTTT.

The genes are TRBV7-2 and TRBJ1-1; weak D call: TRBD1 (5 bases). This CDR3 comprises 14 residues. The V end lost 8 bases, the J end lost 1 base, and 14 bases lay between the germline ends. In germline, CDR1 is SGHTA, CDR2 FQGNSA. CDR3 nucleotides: TGTGCCAGCGGGCTCAGGGCATCGAACACTGAAGCTTTCTTT. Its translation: CASGLRASNTEAFF.

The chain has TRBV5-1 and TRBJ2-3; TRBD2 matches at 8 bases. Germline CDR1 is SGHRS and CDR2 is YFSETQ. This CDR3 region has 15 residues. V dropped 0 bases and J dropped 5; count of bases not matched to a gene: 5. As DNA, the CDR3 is TGCGCCAGCAGCTTGGCGGGGGGGCCCCAAGATACGCAGTATTTT. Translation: CASSLAGGPQDTQYF.

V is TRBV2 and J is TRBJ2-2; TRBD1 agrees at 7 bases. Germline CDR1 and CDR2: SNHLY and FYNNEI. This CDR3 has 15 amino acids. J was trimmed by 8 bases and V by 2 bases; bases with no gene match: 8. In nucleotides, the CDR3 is TGTGCCAGCAGTGAATGGACAGGATCGTGGGGGGAGCTGTTTTTT. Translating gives CASSEWTGSWGELFF.

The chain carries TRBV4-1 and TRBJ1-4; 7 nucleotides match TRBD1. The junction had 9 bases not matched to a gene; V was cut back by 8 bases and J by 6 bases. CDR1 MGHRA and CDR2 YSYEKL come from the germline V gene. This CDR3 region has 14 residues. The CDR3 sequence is CASAPTGRDEKLFF. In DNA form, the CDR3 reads TGCGCCAGCGCGCCGACAGGGCGGGATGAAAAACTGTTTTTT.